The 24 T cell receptor beta chains below come from one sample, sequenced in a study of T cell repertoires in cytomegalovirus infection. In TCRdb, the reads were re-called with MiXCR into one record per CDR3 protein. The sample includes roughly 500,000 distinct CDR3 sequences, approximately 16% seen only once; the top ten take 20% to 30%. Source material: CD8+ T cells from PBMCs. Receptors were obtained from a human donor in good health (CMV status not recorded). Some clones in this sample may be carry-over from other donors' samples.

The rearrangement links TRBV18 to TRBJ2-1, with 14 bases that match TRBD2. The CDR3 consists of 15 residues. V was pared by 4 bases and J by 8 bases, with 4 bases of the junction left unmatched. Per germline, CDR1 KGHSH and CDR2 LQKENI. CDR3 in DNA: TGTGCCAGCTCACAGACTAGCGGGAGGGCCGATGAGCAGTTCTTC. Translating it yields CASSQTSGRADEQFF.

This clonotype has at least ten counts. The CDR3 sequence is CAINSDRVHGEQFF. CDR3 sequence (DNA): TGTGCCATCAATTCGGACAGGGTTCACGGTGAGCAGTTCTTC. The rearrangement links TRBV10-3 to TRBJ2-1; 8 positions agree with TRBD1. Germline loops: CDR1 ENHRY, CDR2 SYGVKD. The CDR3 runs 14 residues. Losses at the gene ends were 7 bases for V and 9 bases for J; bases not matched to a gene: 11.

This chain joins TRBV6-5 and TRBJ2-2, with 9 bases fitting TRBD1. The CDR3 contains 16 residues. Trimming cost V 2 bases and J 4 bases; bases outside gene matches: 5. CDR1 and CDR2 (germline): MNHEY, SVGAGI. This CDR3 is CASSYRGQGVTGELFF. The CDR3 region has the DNA TGTGCCAGCAGTTACAGGGGACAGGGCGTCACCGGGGAGCTGTTTTTT.

This clonotype was seen many times. DNA for the CDR3: TGTGCCAGCAGCTTAAGAGCGGGAGGTTCCAAGACAGATACGCAGTATTTT. It is translated as CASSLRAGGSKTDTQYF. This chain connects TRBV7-6 to TRBJ2-3, with 9 bases lining up with TRBD2. V lost 2 bases to trimming and J lost 3 bases; unmatched junction nucleotides: 9. The CDR3 totals 17 residues. The germline V gene encodes CDR1 SGHVS and CDR2 FNYEAQ.

Concerning this clonotype itself: The junction does not match germline at one end; this may be a read error. The rearrangement joins TRBV24-1 to TRBJ2-3, with 7 bases that match TRBD1. The germline CDR1 and CDR2 sequences are KGHDR and SFDVKD. This CDR3 has 14 amino acids. DNA for the CDR3: TGTGCCACCAGTGATTTGACAGGGGTGGATACGCAGGGTTTT. Translating it yields CATSDLTGVDTQGF.

The chain joins TRBV7-9 to TRBJ1-5; weak D call: TRBD1 (5 bases). V lost 1 base and J lost 4, with 17 bases in between. Germline-derived CDR1 and CDR2 are SEHNR and FQNEAQ (reference sequence). The CDR3 runs to 17 residues. The CDR3 protein is CASSLEPGGGRNQPQHF. The CDR3 nucleotides read TGTGCCAGCAGCTTAGAGCCTGGGGGGGGTCGGAATCAGCCCCAGCATTTT. Filled out from reference TRBV7-9 and TRBJ1-5, the complete variable domain reads DTGVSQNPRHKITKRGQNVTFRCDPISEHNRLYWYRQTLGQGPEFLTYFQNEAQLEKSRLLSDRFSAERPKGSFSTLEIQRTEQGDSAMYLCASSLEPGGGRNQPQHFGDGTRLSIL.

This clonotype was seen a handful of times. The rearrangement uses TRBV2 and TRBJ2-1; no reliable D call. V lost 6 bases and J 7 bases, leaving 13 bases between the germline ends. CDR1 and CDR2 (germline): SNHLY, FYNNEI. The CDR3 has 13 amino acids. The CDR3 spells CASRLPWGNEQFF. In DNA, the CDR3 is TGTGCCAGCAGACTTCCTTGGGGAAATGAGCAGTTCTTC.

This chain connects TRBV25-1 to TRBJ2-7; possibly TRBD2 for D (5 bases). CDR1 and CDR2 from the germline V gene are MGHDK and SYGVNS. The CDR3 runs to 12 residues. The V end was cut by 8 bases, the J end by 7 bases, with 15 bases between. CDR3 sequence reads: CASLAPSGEQYF. The CDR3 region has the DNA TGTGCCAGCCTCGCCCCGTCGGGGGAGCAGTACTTC.

V is TRBV20-1 and J is TRBJ1-4; D call uncertain. The CDR3 sequence is 14 residues long. Germline CDR1 and CDR2: DFQATT and SNEGSKA (reference sequence). V was cut by 0 bases and J by 8 bases, with 13 bases left in between. CDR3 loop: CSARDRSLEEKLFF. The DNA for the CDR3 is TGCAGTGCTAGAGATCGCAGTTTAGAGGAAAAACTGTTTTTT.

The rearrangement links TRBV2 to TRBJ1-5; a weak D match, TRBD1 (6 bases). CDR1 SNHLY and CDR2 FYNNEI come from the germline V gene. This CDR3 has 14 amino acids. V shed 6 bases and J shed 7 bases, with 16 bases lying between them. CDR3 nucleotides: TGTGCCAGCAGCCCCCGGGGGGGCGGGCAGCCCCAGCATTTT. As protein: CASSPRGGGQPQHF.

This clonotype was seen ten or more times. The V gene is TRBV6-2 or TRBV6-3, the J gene TRBJ1-1; TRBD1 might be the D (5 bases). The length of the CDR3 is 12 residues. V lost 4 bases, J lost 4 bases, and 7 bases lay in between. Germline-derived CDR1 and CDR2 are MNHEY and SVGEGT. CDR3: CASSSRVTEAFF. CDR3 DNA sequence: TGTGCCAGCAGTTCCAGGGTCACTGAAGCTTTCTTT.

This clonotype was counted once. The chain combines TRBV6-1 with TRBJ2-4; 8 bases are a match to TRBD2. V was clipped by 11 bases and J by 0 bases; unmatched bases: 15. The CDR3 spans 17 residues. Germline CDR1 reads MNHNS; CDR2 reads SASEGT. CDR3 DNA: TGTGCCGGCACGGCGGGGGGACGGTCTGAAGCCAAAAACATTCAGTACTTC. Residues: CAGTAGGRSEAKNIQYF.

The sample holds a few counts of this clonotype. This chain uses TRBV12-5 with TRBJ1-1; no clear D gene. Looked up from germline, CDR1 is LGHNT and CDR2 is FRNRAP. This CDR3 has 12 residues. The germline V and J ends were trimmed by 2 bases and 4 bases, with 5 bases remaining between them. The CDR3 DNA is TGTGCTAGTGGTTTGAACCCCACTGAAGCTTTCTTT. It codes for CASGLNPTEAFF.

The chain carries TRBV2 and TRBJ2-1; a possible D gene is TRBD2 (7 bases). Germline V gene data show CDR1 as SNHLY and CDR2 as FYNNEI. The germline V and J ends were trimmed by 8 bases and 13 bases, with 18 bases remaining between them. The CDR3 is made up of 12 amino acids. The CDR3 region is CASPGRGVGQFF. CDR3 DNA: TGTGCCAGCCCTGGGAGGGGGGTAGGTCAGTTCTTC.

This clonotype was counted many times. This chain connects TRBV7-9 to TRBJ2-2, with TRBD2 identical over 13 bases. The CDR3 contains 16 residues. Germline CDR1 reads SEHNR; CDR2 reads FQNEAQ (reference sequence). Losses at the gene ends were 5 bases for V and 2 bases for J; bases not matched to a gene: 2. CDR3 sequence: CASSGTSGVNTGELFF. Here the CDR3 DNA reads TGTGCCAGCAGCGGGACTAGCGGGGTTAACACCGGGGAGCTGTTTTTT.

The gene calls are TRBV6-1 and TRBJ2-3, with TRBD2 identical over 9 bases. Germline-derived CDR1 and CDR2 are MNHNS and SASEGT. This CDR3 spans 15 amino acids. V trimming: 11 bases; J trimming: 0 bases; junction bases outside the gene matches: 9. As DNA, the CDR3 is TGTGCCGTGGCCGGCGGGAGGGCCAGCACAGATACGCAGTATTTT. Translating gives CAVAGGRASTDTQYF.

This clonotype was recorded a few times. V gene TRBV5-1 combines with J gene TRBJ1-3; no reliable D call. CDR1 and CDR2 from the germline V gene are SGHRS and YFSETQ. This CDR3 contains 11 residues. V dropped 6 bases and J dropped 0 bases, with 1 base sitting between them. CDR3 loop: CASISGNTIYF. The CDR3 DNA is TGCGCCAGCATCTCTGGAAACACCATATATTTT.

The chain joins TRBV5-4 to TRBJ1-3; D not certain. Per germline, CDR1 SGHNT and CDR2 YYREEE (reference sequence). This CDR3 comprises 13 residues. V was trimmed by 5 bases and J by 4 bases, leaving 10 bases between them. CDR3 in amino acids: CASSYPEGNTIYF. CDR3 bases: TGTGCCAGCAGTTACCCGGAGGGAAACACCATATATTTT.

This clonotype appeared a single time. The chain is built from TRBV10-3 and TRBJ2-7; 11 positions match TRBD2. This CDR3 contains 18 residues. The ends lost 0 bases at V and 2 bases at J; junction bases unmatched: 9. The germline CDR1 and CDR2 sequences are ENHRY and SYGVKD. CDR3 amino acids: CAISESLAGGGLAYEQYF. CDR3 coding DNA: TGTGCCATCAGTGAGTCGCTAGCGGGAGGAGGTCTAGCCTACGAGCAGTACTTC.

This clonotype was observed many times. The chain uses TRBV12-3 or TRBV12-4 and TRBJ1-1; D unresolved. Trimming cost V 4 bases and J 3 bases, with 9 bases left between them. CDR3 size: 13 residues. The CDR3 nucleotides read TGTGCCAGCAGTTGGGCAAGGGACACTGAAGCTTTCTTT. Translating gives CASSWARDTEAFF.

A few counts support this clonotype. The CDR3 spells CASSVAVNYGYTF. CDR3 sequence (DNA): TGTGCCAGCAGCGTAGCAGTGAACTATGGCTACACCTTC. The V and J genes are TRBV9 and TRBJ1-2; D is unresolved. The CDR3 is made up of 13 amino acids. V lost 0 bases to trimming and J lost 2 bases, with 5 bases between them. Germline V gives CDR1 SGDLS, CDR2 YYNGEE.

This clonotype was counted ten times or more. The V and J genes are TRBV11-2 and TRBJ1-5, with TRBD1 identical over 8 bases. CDR1 is SGHAT and CDR2 is FQNNGV in the germline V gene. V dropped 1 base and J dropped 0; count of bases not matched to a gene: 8. CDR3 size: 18 residues. The CDR3 here is CASSLAGQEGYSNQPQHF. CDR3 nucleotides: TGTGCCAGCAGCTTAGCGGGACAGGAAGGTTATAGCAATCAGCCCCAGCATTTT. Full variable domain (remainder filled in from reference TRBV11-2 and TRBJ1-5): EAGVAQSPRYKIIEKRQSVAFWCNPISGHATLYWYQQILGQGPKLLIQFQNNGVVDDSQLPKDRFSAERLKGVDSTLKIQPAKLEDSAVYLCASSLAGQEGYSNQPQHFGDGTRLSIL.

The sample holds a few counts of this clonotype. CDR3 residues: CASSQEGGQDEQFF. CDR3 sequence (DNA): TGTGCCAGCAGCCAAGAGGGGGGGCAGGATGAGCAGTTCTTC. The V and J genes are TRBV3-1 and TRBJ2-1; a possible D gene is TRBD2 (7 bases). The germline gives CDR1 LGHDT, CDR2 YNNKEL (reference sequence). This CDR3 spans 14 amino acids. The V end lost 0 bases, the J end lost 8 bases, and 11 bases lay between the germline ends.

The chain uses TRBV6-5 and TRBJ1-3; D not resolved. The CDR3 length is 14 residues. The germline V and J ends were trimmed by 4 bases and 3 bases, with 10 bases remaining between them. CDR1 MNHEY and CDR2 SVGAGI come from the germline V gene. The CDR3 DNA reads TGTGCCAGCAGTTCCCGGACCGTTGGAAACACCATATATTTT. The encoded protein is CASSSRTVGNTIYF.